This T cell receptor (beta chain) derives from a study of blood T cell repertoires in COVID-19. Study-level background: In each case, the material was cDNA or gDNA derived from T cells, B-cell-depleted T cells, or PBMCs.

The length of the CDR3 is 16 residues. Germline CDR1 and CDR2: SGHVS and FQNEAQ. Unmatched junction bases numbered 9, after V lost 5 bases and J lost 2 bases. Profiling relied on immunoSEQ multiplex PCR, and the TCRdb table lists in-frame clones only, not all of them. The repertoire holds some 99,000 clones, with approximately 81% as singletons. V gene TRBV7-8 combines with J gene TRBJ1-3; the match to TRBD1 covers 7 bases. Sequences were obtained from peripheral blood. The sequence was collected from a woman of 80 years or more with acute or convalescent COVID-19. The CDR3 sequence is CASSPNRDSAGNTIYF. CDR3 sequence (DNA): TGTGCCAGCAGCCCAAACCGGGACAGCGCTGGAAACACCATATATTTT.